The entry that follows covers one T cell receptor (beta chain) sequence. Antigen specificity is unknown. This was the immunoSEQ v3.0 assay at survey level. Only in-frame clones appear in the TCRdb table, and some are missing; sequencing was by immunoSEQ multiplex PCR. The sample holds 20,000 to 30,000 clones; about 85% are singletons and the top ten take about 9.2%. The source of the sample is a study of long-term antiretroviral therapy in people with HIV. The germline V gene encodes CDR1 SGDLS and CDR2 YYNGEE. V was cut by 2 bases and J by 5 bases, with 13 bases left in between. The CDR3 runs 14 residues. Overall study findings and caveats: All time points showed a repertoire dominated by clones expanded before ART. Diversity rose after ART but stayed below transplant donor controls. Repertoires in HIV (unlike those of controls) had narrower CDR3 length ranges. ART adherence, viral resistance and therapy changes went undocumented.

This clonotype originated in a man aged 35 to 55 with HIV. The chain links TRBV9 to TRBJ1-1, with D unresolved. The source was unsorted PBMCs, collected 2.3 years after starting antiretroviral therapy. CDR3 loop: CASSVTDGRTEAFF. CDR3 DNA sequence: TGTGCCAGCAGCGTCACGGATGGAAGGACTGAAGCTTTCTTT.